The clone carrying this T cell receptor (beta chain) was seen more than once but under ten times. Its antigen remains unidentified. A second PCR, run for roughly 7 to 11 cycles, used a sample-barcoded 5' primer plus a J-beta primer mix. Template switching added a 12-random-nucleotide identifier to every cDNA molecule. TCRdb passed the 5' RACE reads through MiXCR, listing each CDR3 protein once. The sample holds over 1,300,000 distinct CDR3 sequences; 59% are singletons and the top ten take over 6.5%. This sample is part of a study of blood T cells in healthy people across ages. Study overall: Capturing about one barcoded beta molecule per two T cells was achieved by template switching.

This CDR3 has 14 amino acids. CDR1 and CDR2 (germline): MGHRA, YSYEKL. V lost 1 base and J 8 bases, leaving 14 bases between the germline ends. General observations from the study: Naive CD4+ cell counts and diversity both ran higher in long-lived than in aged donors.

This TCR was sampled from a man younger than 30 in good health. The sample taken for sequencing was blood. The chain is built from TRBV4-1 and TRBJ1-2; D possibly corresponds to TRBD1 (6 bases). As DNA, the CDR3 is TGCGCCAGCAGCCAAGCCGGGGGGGCACGCGGCTACACCTTC. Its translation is CASSQAGGARGYTF.